The present T cell receptor (beta chain) was sequenced within a study of T-cell reconstitution after alpha-beta-depleted transplantation in children. Study-level points and caveats: The study traced high day-60 TCRbeta diversity in some patients to surviving recipient T cells and thymic progenitors. T-cell counts and diversity at one year post-transplant came mainly from newly produced T cells. Several hundred expanded graft clones reportedly were the source of alpha-beta T cells about two months after transplant.

Unique molecular identifiers tagged the TCRbeta library. TCRdb passed the PCR reads through MiXCR, listing each CDR3 protein once. The sample contains around 100,000 distinct CDR3 sequences, around a tenth of which appear only once. Germline V CDR1 and CDR2: SGHDT, YYEEEE. This CDR3 region has 16 residues. Trimming took 4 bases from V and 3 from J; bases not matched to a gene: 9. Regarding this clonotype: Its target is unknown.

The sequence came from a boy between 2 and 10 years old with acute lymphoblastic leukemia, due to receive a stem cell transplant. V is TRBV5-6 and J is TRBJ2-1, with 8 bases aligning to TRBD2. The specimen comprised PBMCs, sampled before TCRalphabeta/CD19-depleted stem cell transplant. This chain's CDR3 is CASSPLTSVIYNEQFF. The CDR3 DNA follows: TGTGCCAGCAGCCCGCTGACTAGCGTTATCTACAATGAGCAGTTCTTC.